This entry is about one T cell receptor beta chain. This clonotype was counted between two and nine times. This clone's antigen is unknown. The sample holds no much larger clone one base away, and base qualities are not on file. Stable hyperthyroidism was defined as no progression to ophthalmopathy within 18 months of follow-up. Hyperthyroidism patients were newly diagnosed, with disease duration under 2 months, and aged 18 to 65 years. Patients were excluded if they had other autoimmune diseases, uncontrolled infections, pregnancy or lactation. Clinical symptoms, serum thyroxine, TRAb, thyroid ultrasound and orbital computed tomography formed the basis of the diagnosis. Ficoll-Paque density gradient centrifugation was used to isolate PBMCs from 8 to 10 ml of fresh peripheral blood. Total RNA was extracted with Trizol reagent and quality-checked on an Agilent 2100 Bioanalyzer. For repertoire sequencing, TCR beta CDR3 regions were amplified from RNA transcripts. The first round was an RT-PCR using HTBI primers with the Qiagen OneStep RT-PCR kit, and this first round was followed by a second-round multiplex PCR, then size selection and purification. The libraries underwent paired-end sequencing with 100 bp reads on an Illumina HiSeq2000. The original pipeline was this. Reads were processed with SOAPnuke, discarding reads with adapters, uncalled bases, mean Phred below 15, or no exact constant-primer or identifier match. High-quality paired reads were merged with COPE v1.2.5. Unique nucleotide sequences were defined as clonotypes and aligned to IMGT TRB V, D and J references using MiTCR v1.1. Only V-J combinations with frequency above 0.0001 were analysed, covering about 99% of repertoires. For each V-J combination, a TCR clonal expansion and chaos score was defined as F50 clonal expansion divided by the chaos observed in the TCRdist matrix. Welch's t-statistics and random forest were used to reduce the features to approximately 13 V-J combinations, which were then used as input to a naive Bayes classifier. The similarity between thyroid and blood repertoires was quantified using the Morisita-Horn index. The public sequencing data were trimmed at Q25 with fastp and processed into clonotypes with MiXCR by TCRdb, which kept only in-frame beta chains. CDR3 protein duplicates are merged, each entry listing the most common genes and DNA. TCRdb, rather than the study authors, made the V and J calls. Here the sample has some 380,000 distinct CDR3 sequences; 15% occur a single time. The biggest ten clones account for roughly 7% of the sample.

From the cysteine through the phenylalanine, the CDR3 covers 14 amino acids. Kept here is only the CDR3 DNA, which spans 42 bases and is read in frame from base 1. The germline V and J ends show losses of 1 base and 2 bases respectively, and no gene match explains 4 bases of the junction. Looking up the germline V gene (reference sequence) yields CDR1 DFQATT and CDR2 SNEGSKA. These data originate in a study of Graves' ophthalmopathy and Graves' hyperthyroidism (dated by TCRdb to the late 2010s). Study-wide context: Peripheral blood was collected at initial diagnosis, before any treatment. TCR beta repertoire signatures were used to distinguish Graves' ophthalmopathy from Graves' hyperthyroidism and to predict progression to ophthalmopathy. In total, 135 blood samples were TCR-sequenced: around 42 ophthalmopathy, approximately 80 hyperthyroidism and roughly 17 hyperthyroidism-to-ophthalmopathy patients. A discovery set of 100 patients (around 40 ophthalmopathy, about 59 stable hyperthyroidism) was enrolled to explore V-J signatures distinguishing ophthalmopathy from hyperthyroidism. An independent validation cohort was composed of around 19 hyperthyroidism patients and 17 patients who later progressed from hyperthyroidism to ophthalmopathy. In more than five hyperthyroidism patients, T-cell repertoires of thyroid tissue and blood were compared. After sampling, hyperthyroidism patients received methimazole starting at 30 mg daily, and ophthalmopathy patients received high-dose intravenous methylprednisolone. The 100 discovery patients were randomly divided into training and test sets at a 7:3 ratio. General study outcomes and caveats: Most of the expanded thyroid clonotypes with a frequency above 0.001 were also detected in blood, and it was suggested that the thyroid immune response may be reflected by blood repertoires. In validation, the model predicted ophthalmopathy progression with less than 71% sensitivity and roughly 72% specificity; some 13 predicted patients were CT-confirmed with GO in a median of around 6 months. Sample size was not predetermined statistically, and investigators were not blinded to group allocation. In cross-validation, the 13-signature model distinguished ophthalmopathy from stable hyperthyroidism with approximately 85% sensitivity and approximately 81% specificity, and in the test set the corresponding values were around 80% and 75%.

The sequenced material came from peripheral blood. The chain is assembled from TRBV20-1 and TRBJ2-7; 8 bases in the middle match TRBD2. The receptor comes from a woman aged 18-29 years with stable Graves' hyperthyroidism. Donor details come from another sample of the same person, matched by shared clones. CDR3 reads: CSARGDGGAYEQYF. Here is the DNA: TGCAGTGCTAGAGGCGACGGGGGGGCCTACGAGCAGTACTTC.